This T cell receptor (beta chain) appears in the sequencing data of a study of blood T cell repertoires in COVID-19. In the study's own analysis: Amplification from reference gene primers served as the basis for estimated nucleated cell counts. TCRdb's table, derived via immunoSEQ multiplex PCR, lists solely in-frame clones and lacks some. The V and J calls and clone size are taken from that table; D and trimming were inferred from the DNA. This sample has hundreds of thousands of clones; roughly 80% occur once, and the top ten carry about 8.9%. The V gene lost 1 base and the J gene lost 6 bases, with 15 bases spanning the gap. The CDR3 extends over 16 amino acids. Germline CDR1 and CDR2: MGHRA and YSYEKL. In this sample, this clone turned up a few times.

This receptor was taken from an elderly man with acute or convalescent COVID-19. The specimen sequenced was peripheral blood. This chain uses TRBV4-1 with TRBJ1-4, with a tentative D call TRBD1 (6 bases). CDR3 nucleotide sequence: TGCGCCAGCAGCCAAGTAGTTGGGGCAGGGGATGAAAAACTGTTTTTT. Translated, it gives CASSQVVGAGDEKLFF.